Following are 25 T cell receptor beta chains from one sample sequenced in a study of CD8 T cells in ankylosing spondylitis (TCRdb year 2017). Library preparation used 5' RACE. TCRdb records Illumina HiSeq 2500 as the sequencer. Through fastp at Q25 and MiXCR, TCRdb rebuilt clones from the public reads, retaining in-frame beta chains. Every distinct CDR3 protein forms one entry, paired with its most common genes and DNA. The sample includes around 39,000 distinct CDR3 sequences, with around 10% observed a single time. The ten largest clones add up to roughly 21% of the sample. Sequencing used synovial fluid, either unsorted or a sorted T cell fraction (not recorded which). All receptors derive from a male donor with ankylosing spondylitis.

The gene calls are TRBV12-3 or TRBV12-4 and TRBJ2-7, with 8 bases aligning to TRBD2. V shed 3 bases and J 6 bases; nucleotides not matched to a gene: 7. The CDR3 extends over 14 amino acids. In nucleotides, the CDR3 is TGTGCCAGCAGTTTCTACGGGGGGGCAAGCGAGCAGTACTTC. Translating it yields CASSFYGGASEQYF.

This chain links TRBV27 with TRBJ2-7; TRBD2 matches 11 bases. Germline CDR1 is MNHEY and CDR2 is SMNVEV (reference sequence). The CDR3 is 15 amino acids. The V segment lost 4 bases and the J segment 4 bases; nucleotides outside the gene matches: 6. CDR3 region: CASSSPGTSGYEQYF. DNA for the CDR3: TGTGCCAGCAGTTCTCCCGGGACTAGCGGTTACGAGCAGTACTTC.

V is TRBV20-1 and J is TRBJ2-7; tentatively, D is TRBD2 (6 bases). Trimming took 4 bases from V and 6 from J, leaving 19 bases between them. CDR3 length: 14 residues. CDR1 and CDR2 (germline): DFQATT, SNEGSKA (reference sequence). The CDR3 region is CSATRVGAAGEQYF. The CDR3 nucleotides are TGCAGTGCTACGCGAGTCGGGGCAGCGGGCGAGCAGTACTTC.

Ten or more counts support this clonotype. V is TRBV29-1 and J is TRBJ2-7, with TRBD2 as a possible D gene (6 bases). CDR1 is SQVTM, CDR2 ANQGSEA, per germline. The CDR3 is 14 amino acids. The germline V and J ends were trimmed by 3 bases and 3 bases, with 15 bases remaining between them. As DNA, the CDR3 is TGCAGCGTTGAGACCGGGACTGCAAACTACGAGCAGTACTTC. Amino acids: CSVETGTANYEQYF.

This clonotype has more than one count but fewer than ten. V and J are TRBV28 and TRBJ2-4; D tentatively fits TRBD1 or TRBD2 (5 bases each). CDR3 size: 15 residues. Germline V CDR1 and CDR2: MDHEN, SYDVKM. V was trimmed by 2 bases and J by 5 bases, leaving 13 bases between them. The CDR3 loop is CASSLGTIEENIQYF. As DNA, the CDR3 is TGTGCCAGCAGTTTAGGGACCATCGAGGAAAACATTCAGTACTTC.

This clonotype was observed a few times. The chain recombines TRBV25-1 with TRBJ2-3; D is possibly TRBD1 (6 bases). V was trimmed by 1 base and J by 3 bases, leaving 14 bases between them. This CDR3 contains 16 residues. The germline CDR1 and CDR2 sequences are MGHDK and SYGVNS. The CDR3 coding sequence is TGTGCCAGCAGTGAATTGAGGGGGACCGGGACAGATACGCAGTATTTT. This encodes CASSELRGTGTDTQYF.

This clonotype was found many times. V usage is TRBV10-3 and J usage is TRBJ2-7, with D perhaps TRBD2 (7 bases). The germline V gene encodes CDR1 ENHRY and CDR2 SYGVKD. V dropped 4 bases and J dropped 5 bases, with 15 bases sitting between them. The CDR3 runs 14 residues. DNA of the CDR3: TGTGCCATCAGTGCAAAAGGGGGGGTGGACGAGCAGTACTTC. Translating it yields CAISAKGGVDEQYF.

CDR3 residues: CAISGDVSYEQYF. CDR3 DNA sequence: TGTGCCATCAGCGGAGACGTCTCCTACGAGCAGTACTTC. The chain couples TRBV10-3 to TRBJ2-7; D unclear. Trimming took off 6 bases at V and 0 bases at J, with 9 bases between the two ends. CDR3 length: 13 amino acids. Germline V gene data show CDR1 as ENHRY and CDR2 as SYGVKD.

This clonotype was seen repeatedly, ten times or more. The chain combines TRBV27 with TRBJ2-5; 7 bases agree with TRBD1. Germline CDR1 and CDR2: MNHEY and SMNVEV (reference sequence). V lost 6 bases and J lost 5; bases outside the gene matches: 12. CDR3 length: 15 amino acids. The DNA of the CDR3 is TGTGCCAGCAGCCGCTCATTCGGGACAGTGGAGACCCAGTACTTC. It is translated as CASSRSFGTVETQYF.

This clonotype was seen only a few times. This chain joins TRBV5-1 and TRBJ2-1; 11 bases fit TRBD2. Trimming took 3 bases from V and 8 from J; bases not matched to a gene: 10. This CDR3 spans 16 amino acids. Germline values: CDR1 SGHRS, CDR2 YFSETQ. In DNA form, the CDR3 reads TGCGCCAGCAGCTGGTTAGCGGGAGGGCCGTCGGATGAGCAGTTCTTC. As protein: CASSWLAGGPSDEQFF.

This clonotype was seen more than once but under ten times. The gene calls are TRBV7-3 and TRBJ2-2; D gene unclear. The germline CDR1 and CDR2 sequences are SGHTA and FQGTGA. This CDR3 spans 12 amino acids. Trimming stripped 5 bases from V and 6 bases from J, with 7 bases between. Here the CDR3 reads CASSPGAGELFF. The DNA of the CDR3 is TGTGCCAGCAGCCCGGGCGCCGGGGAGCTGTTTTTT.

This clonotype was counted only a few times. The rearrangement links TRBV2 to TRBJ2-1; possible D gene TRBD1, 5 bases. V dropped 4 bases and J dropped 0 bases, with 10 bases sitting between them. Germline values: CDR1 SNHLY, CDR2 FYNNEI. The CDR3 contains 15 residues. The CDR3 sequence is CASSVRGSSYNEQFF. As DNA, the CDR3 is TGTGCCAGCAGTGTTAGGGGAAGCTCCTACAATGAGCAGTTCTTC.

This clonotype was seen a few times. The rearrangement links TRBV9 to TRBJ2-7; a possible D gene is TRBD1 (5 bases). CDR1 and CDR2 from the germline V gene are SGDLS and YYNGEE. Trimming took 7 bases from V and 0 from J, leaving 14 bases between them. The CDR3 contains 14 residues. The CDR3 sequence: CASGPTDSSYEQYF. The DNA for the CDR3 is TGTGCCAGCGGACCGACAGACAGCTCCTACGAGCAGTACTTC.

In this sample, this clonotype turned up many times. The chain employs TRBV4-3 and TRBJ2-1, with a weak D call TRBD1 (6 bases). V was pared by 0 bases and J by 8 bases, with 17 bases between. The CDR3 covers 16 residues. CDR1 is LGHNA and CDR2 is YSLEER in the germline V gene. CDR3 amino acids: CASSQDGHFEGDEQFF. CDR3 coding DNA: TGCGCCAGCAGCCAAGATGGACACTTTGAGGGGGATGAGCAGTTCTTC.

This rearrangement joins TRBV28 to TRBJ1-5, with unresolved D. Trimming removed 6 bases from V and 11 bases from J, with 14 bases in between. From germline, CDR1 is MDHEN and CDR2 SYDVKM. The CDR3 extends over 12 amino acids. The DNA for the CDR3 is TGTGCCAGCAGCTACTACAGCCTGGCCCAGCATTTT. Amino acids: CASSYYSLAQHF.

The chain is built from TRBV6-1 and TRBJ1-1; no clear D. V lost 6 bases and J 5 bases, leaving 16 bases between the germline ends. This CDR3 is 14 amino acids long. Germline V gene lookup returns CDR1 MNHNS and CDR2 SASEGT. The CDR3 protein is CASSEHKPTTEAFF. As DNA, the CDR3 is TGTGCCAGCAGCGAGCACAAGCCGACAACTGAAGCTTTCTTT.

The chain is built from TRBV5-1 and TRBJ2-1; TRBD2 aligns across 9 bases. This CDR3 comprises 14 residues. J gave up 4 bases and V 5 bases, and 4 bases lay outside the gene matches. The V gene's germline CDR1 is SGHRS and CDR2 YFSETQ. The CDR3 here is CASRGLAVYNEQFF. CDR3 DNA: TGCGCCAGCAGGGGACTAGCAGTTTACAATGAGCAGTTCTTC.

The gene calls are TRBV7-9 and TRBJ1-1; TRBD1 agrees at 10 bases. Germline V gives CDR1 SEHNR, CDR2 FQNEAQ (reference sequence). The CDR3 extends over 15 amino acids. Trimming at V came to 1 base and at J to 3 bases, leaving 2 bases not matched to a gene. DNA of the CDR3: TGTGCCAGCAGCTTAGGGACAGGGGGGGACACTGAAGCTTTCTTT. This gives the protein CASSLGTGGDTEAFF.

This clonotype was seen many times. The V gene is TRBV13, the J gene TRBJ2-1; tentatively, D is TRBD2 (5 bases). The germline V gene has CDR1 PRHDT and CDR2 FYEKMQ (reference sequence). The CDR3 runs 12 residues. Trimming took off 3 bases at V and 9 bases at J, with 9 bases between the two ends. CDR3 region: CASSFLEGEQFF. The CDR3 bases are TGTGCCAGCAGCTTCCTCGAGGGTGAGCAGTTCTTC.

This clonotype is medium-sized (0.01 to 0.1%) by share. This chain links TRBV4-1 with TRBJ1-5, with TRBD1 identical over 10 bases. V lost 2 bases and J lost 4; bases outside the gene matches: 11. The CDR3 has 18 amino acids. Germline values: CDR1 MGHRA, CDR2 YSYEKL. The CDR3 here is CASSQMTGGPLRNQPQHF. Here the CDR3 DNA reads TGCGCCAGCAGCCAAATGACAGGGGGCCCCCTGAGGAATCAGCCCCAGCATTTT.

This clonotype was seen at least ten times. The V and J genes are TRBV5-1 and TRBJ2-1; D remains ambiguous. The germline CDR1 and CDR2 sequences are SGHRS and YFSETQ. The CDR3 totals 16 residues. Trimming stripped 5 bases from V and 8 bases from J, with 23 bases between. CDR3 in DNA: TGCGCCAGCAGGCGCCGTTTTGGACCGGGTCGTGATGAGCAGTTCTTC. Translating gives CASRRRFGPGRDEQFF.

This clonotype has ten or more counts. V is TRBV29-1 and J is TRBJ2-1; TRBD2 matches 8 bases. The V segment lost 5 bases and the J segment 9 bases; nucleotides outside the gene matches: 9. Germline V lookup: CDR1 SQVTM, CDR2 ANQGSEA. This CDR3 has 13 residues. CDR3 loop: CSVKVAGGGEQFF. CDR3 in DNA: TGCAGCGTTAAGGTGGCGGGAGGAGGTGAGCAGTTCTTC.

The chain recombines TRBV9 with TRBJ2-4; 8 bases fit TRBD2. This CDR3 is built from 15 residues. From germline, CDR1 is SGDLS and CDR2 YYNGEE. The J segment lost 10 bases and the V segment lost 0 bases, leaving 9 bases of the junction unmatched. CDR3 protein: CASSVASGGDGIQYF. The CDR3 region has the DNA TGTGCCAGCAGCGTAGCAAGCGGGGGAGACGGGATTCAGTACTTC.

By share, this clonotype counts as medium-sized. This chain joins TRBV11-2 and TRBJ2-1, with TRBD1 as a possible D gene (6 bases). This CDR3 is built from 18 residues. The V and J ends lost 5 bases and 6 bases respectively, with 26 bases between them. The germline V gene encodes CDR1 SGHAT and CDR2 FQNNGV. This CDR3 reads CASSRIHTGTLFRNEQFF. In DNA form, the CDR3 reads TGTGCCAGCAGCCGCATACATACCGGGACACTTTTCCGCAATGAGCAGTTCTTC.

The rearrangement links TRBV7-9 to TRBJ1-1; 10 bases are a match to TRBD1. This CDR3 region has 17 residues. V shed 5 bases and J 0 bases; nucleotides not matched to a gene: 9. Germline CDR1 and CDR2: SEHNR and FQNEAQ (reference sequence). The CDR3 nucleotides are TGTGCCAGCAGCAGTGGAGGGACAGGGGTATTGAACACTGAAGCTTTCTTT. This codes for CASSSGGTGVLNTEAFF.